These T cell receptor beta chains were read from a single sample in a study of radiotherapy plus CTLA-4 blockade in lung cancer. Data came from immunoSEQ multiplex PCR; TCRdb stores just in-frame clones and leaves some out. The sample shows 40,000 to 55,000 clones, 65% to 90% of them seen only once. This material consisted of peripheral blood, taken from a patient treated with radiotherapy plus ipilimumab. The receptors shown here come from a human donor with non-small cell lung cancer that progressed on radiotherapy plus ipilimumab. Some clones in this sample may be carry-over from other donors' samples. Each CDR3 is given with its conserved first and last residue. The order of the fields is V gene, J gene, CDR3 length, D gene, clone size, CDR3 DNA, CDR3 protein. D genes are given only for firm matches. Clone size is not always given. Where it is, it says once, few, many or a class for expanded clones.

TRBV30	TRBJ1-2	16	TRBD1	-	TGTGCCTGGAGTCTCGAGGACAGGGGAAACTCCTATGGCTACACCTTC	CAWSLEDRGNSYGYTF
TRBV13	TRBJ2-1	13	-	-	TGTGCCAGCAGCGGGGACATCCTCGATGAGCAGTTCTTC	CASSGDILDEQFF
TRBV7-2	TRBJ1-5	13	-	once	TGTGCCAGCAGCTTACAGACAAATCAGCCCCAGCATTTT	CASSLQTNQPQHF
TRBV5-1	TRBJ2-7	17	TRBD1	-	TGCGCCAGCACCCTCCGTGGACCGGACAGGGGGTCCTACGAGCAGTACTTC	CASTLRGPDRGSYEQYF
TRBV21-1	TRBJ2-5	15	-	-	TGTGCCAGCAGCAAACCGGACAGGGAACAAGAGACCCAGTACTTC	CASSKPDREQETQYF
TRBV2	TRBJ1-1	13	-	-	TGTGCCAGCAGACCGGGGATGGGCACTGAAGCTTTCTTT	CASRPGMGTEAFF
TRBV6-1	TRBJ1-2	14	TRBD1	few	TGTGCCAGCAGGAACGCGGACAGGACCTATGGCTACACCTTC	CASRNADRTYGYTF
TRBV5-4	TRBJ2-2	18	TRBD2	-	TGTGCCAGCAGCGATTGGGGATCTAGACTAGCGGGAATCGGGGAGCTGTTTTTT	CASSDWGSRLAGIGELFF
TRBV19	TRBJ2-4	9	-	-	TGTGCCAGTAGATTAACGGGGTACTTC	CASRLTGYF
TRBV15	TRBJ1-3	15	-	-	TGTGCCACCAGCCGAGACAGGCCGGCTGGAAACACCATATATTTT	CATSRDRPAGNTIYF
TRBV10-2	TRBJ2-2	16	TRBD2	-	TGCGCCAGCAGTGAGGGGGCGGGGGGGCCAACCGGAGAGCTGTTTTTT	CASSEGAGGPTGELFF
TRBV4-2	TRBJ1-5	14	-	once	TGTGCCAGCAGCCAAGAGAAATACGGTCAGCCCCAGCATTTT	CASSQEKYGQPQHF
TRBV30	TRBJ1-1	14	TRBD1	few	TGTGCCTGGAATCCTGGGACAGGGAACACTGAAGCTTTCTTT	CAWNPGTGNTEAFF
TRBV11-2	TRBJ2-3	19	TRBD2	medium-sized	TGTGCCAGCAGCTTCCCCCTGGGGATAGCGGGCCTAAGCACAGATACGCAGTATTTT	CASSFPLGIAGLSTDTQYF
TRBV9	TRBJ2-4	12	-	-	TGTGCCAGCAGCGCAGGGTCTAACATTCAGTACTTC	CASSAGSNIQYF
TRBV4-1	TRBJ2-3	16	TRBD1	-	TGCGCCAGCAGCCAAGGGCCGGGACAGGGAAGAGATACGCAGTATTTT	CASSQGPGQGRDTQYF
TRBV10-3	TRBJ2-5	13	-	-	TGTGCCATCAGTGAACGGGGACAAGAGACCCAGTACTTC	CAISERGQETQYF
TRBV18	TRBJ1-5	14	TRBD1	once	TGTGCCAGCTCAGGACAGGGAAGCAATCAGCCCCAGCATTTT	CASSGQGSNQPQHF
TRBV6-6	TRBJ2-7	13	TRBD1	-	TGTGCCAGCAGTTCAACAGGGGCCCTAAAGCAGTACTTC	CASSSTGALKQYF
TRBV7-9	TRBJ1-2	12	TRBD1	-	TGTGCCAGCAGCCCGGACAGGATCGGCTACACCTTC	CASSPDRIGYTF
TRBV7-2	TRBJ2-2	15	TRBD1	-	TGTGCCAGCAGCTTAGCGGGACAGCCACGCGGGGAGCTGTTTTTT	CASSLAGQPRGELFF
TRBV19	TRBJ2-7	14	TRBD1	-	TGTGCCAGTAGTATCGGGACAGGGGGCTACGAGCAGTACTTC	CASSIGTGGYEQYF
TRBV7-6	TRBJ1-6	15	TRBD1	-	TGTGCCAGCAGCTTGAGGACAGGGTCGGATTCACCCCTCCACTTT	CASSLRTGSDSPLHF
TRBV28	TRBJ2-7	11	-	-	TGTGCCAGCACCTCCCCCGGGAAGCAGTACTTC	CASTSPGKQYF
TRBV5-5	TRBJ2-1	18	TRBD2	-	TGTGCCAGCAGCACCTTCCTAACTAGCGTTCGAGCCGGGAATGAGCAGTTCTTC	CASSTFLTSVRAGNEQFF
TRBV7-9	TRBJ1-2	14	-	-	TGTGCCAGCAGCTTACAGGGAACCTACTATGGCTACACCTTC	CASSLQGTYYGYTF
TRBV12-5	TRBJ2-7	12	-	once	TGTGCTAGTGCCCTGGGCGGGGTTGAGCAGTACTTC	CASALGGVEQYF
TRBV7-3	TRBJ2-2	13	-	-	TGTGCCAGCAAGGAGGATAACACCGGGGAGCTGTTTTTT	CASKEDNTGELFF
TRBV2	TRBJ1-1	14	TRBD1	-	TGTGCCAGCAGCCTCCAGGGGGAAGGCACTGAAGCTTTCTTT	CASSLQGEGTEAFF
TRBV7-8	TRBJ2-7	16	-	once	TGTGCCAGCACCCCAGGGGCCCAGCGTAACCCCTACGAGCAGTACTTC	CASTPGAQRNPYEQYF
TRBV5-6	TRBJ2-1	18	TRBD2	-	TGTGCCAGCAGGCCTCTAGCGGGGGCCTCTCGCTCCTACAATGAGCAGTTCTTC	CASRPLAGASRSYNEQFF
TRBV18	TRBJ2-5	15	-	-	TGTGCCAGCTCACCGTCTAGCGACTACCAAGAGACCCAGTACTTC	CASSPSSDYQETQYF
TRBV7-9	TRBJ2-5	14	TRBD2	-	TGTGCCAGCAGCTTAGTTCTAGCGGGGAAGACCCAGTACTTC	CASSLVLAGKTQYF
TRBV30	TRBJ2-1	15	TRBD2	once	TGTGCCTCCCAAGCGGGAGTGAGCTCCTACAATGAGCAGTTCTTC	CASQAGVSSYNEQFF
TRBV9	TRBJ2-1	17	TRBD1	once	TGTGCCAGCAGCGCTCAGACAGGGGGCGGGAAGTACAATGAGCAGTTCTTC	CASSAQTGGGKYNEQFF
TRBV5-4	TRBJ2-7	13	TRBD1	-	TGTGCCAGCAGGCAGACAGGGTTCGACGAGCAGTACTTC	CASRQTGFDEQYF
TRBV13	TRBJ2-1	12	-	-	TGTGCCAGCAGCTTAGGCGTCGGTGAGCAGTTCTTC	CASSLGVGEQFF
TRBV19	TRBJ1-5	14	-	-	TGTGCCAGTAGTATCAGGAGGGATATCAGGGCCCAGCATTTT	CASSIRRDIRAQHF
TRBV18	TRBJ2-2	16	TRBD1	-	TGTGCCAGCTCAATTGGAGGACAGGGTGGCGCCGGGGAGCTGTTTTTT	CASSIGGQGGAGELFF
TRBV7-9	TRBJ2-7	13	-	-	TGTGCCAGCAGCACTAGCAGCTCCTACGAGCAGTACTTC	CASSTSSSYEQYF
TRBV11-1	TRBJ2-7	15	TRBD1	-	TGTGCCAGCAGTACACGGGACAGGGGGTCCTACGAGCAGTACTTC	CASSTRDRGSYEQYF
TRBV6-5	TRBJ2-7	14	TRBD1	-	TGTGCCAGCAGTACGACGGGACAGGGTTCCGAGCAGTACTTC	CASSTTGQGSEQYF
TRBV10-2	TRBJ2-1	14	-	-	TGCGCCAGCATAGGTGTTCAAGGGGGCAATGAGCAGTTCTTC	CASIGVQGGNEQFF
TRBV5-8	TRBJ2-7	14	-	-	TGTGCCAGCAGCTTATACGGGTCCTCCTACGAGCAGTACTTC	CASSLYGSSYEQYF
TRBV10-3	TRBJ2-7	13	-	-	TGTGCCATTCTCCGGGACAACTCCTACGAGCAGTACTTC	CAILRDNSYEQYF
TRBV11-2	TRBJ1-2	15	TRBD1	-	TGTGCCAGCAGCTCGGGACAGGCAGCTAACTATGGCTACACCTTC	CASSSGQAANYGYTF